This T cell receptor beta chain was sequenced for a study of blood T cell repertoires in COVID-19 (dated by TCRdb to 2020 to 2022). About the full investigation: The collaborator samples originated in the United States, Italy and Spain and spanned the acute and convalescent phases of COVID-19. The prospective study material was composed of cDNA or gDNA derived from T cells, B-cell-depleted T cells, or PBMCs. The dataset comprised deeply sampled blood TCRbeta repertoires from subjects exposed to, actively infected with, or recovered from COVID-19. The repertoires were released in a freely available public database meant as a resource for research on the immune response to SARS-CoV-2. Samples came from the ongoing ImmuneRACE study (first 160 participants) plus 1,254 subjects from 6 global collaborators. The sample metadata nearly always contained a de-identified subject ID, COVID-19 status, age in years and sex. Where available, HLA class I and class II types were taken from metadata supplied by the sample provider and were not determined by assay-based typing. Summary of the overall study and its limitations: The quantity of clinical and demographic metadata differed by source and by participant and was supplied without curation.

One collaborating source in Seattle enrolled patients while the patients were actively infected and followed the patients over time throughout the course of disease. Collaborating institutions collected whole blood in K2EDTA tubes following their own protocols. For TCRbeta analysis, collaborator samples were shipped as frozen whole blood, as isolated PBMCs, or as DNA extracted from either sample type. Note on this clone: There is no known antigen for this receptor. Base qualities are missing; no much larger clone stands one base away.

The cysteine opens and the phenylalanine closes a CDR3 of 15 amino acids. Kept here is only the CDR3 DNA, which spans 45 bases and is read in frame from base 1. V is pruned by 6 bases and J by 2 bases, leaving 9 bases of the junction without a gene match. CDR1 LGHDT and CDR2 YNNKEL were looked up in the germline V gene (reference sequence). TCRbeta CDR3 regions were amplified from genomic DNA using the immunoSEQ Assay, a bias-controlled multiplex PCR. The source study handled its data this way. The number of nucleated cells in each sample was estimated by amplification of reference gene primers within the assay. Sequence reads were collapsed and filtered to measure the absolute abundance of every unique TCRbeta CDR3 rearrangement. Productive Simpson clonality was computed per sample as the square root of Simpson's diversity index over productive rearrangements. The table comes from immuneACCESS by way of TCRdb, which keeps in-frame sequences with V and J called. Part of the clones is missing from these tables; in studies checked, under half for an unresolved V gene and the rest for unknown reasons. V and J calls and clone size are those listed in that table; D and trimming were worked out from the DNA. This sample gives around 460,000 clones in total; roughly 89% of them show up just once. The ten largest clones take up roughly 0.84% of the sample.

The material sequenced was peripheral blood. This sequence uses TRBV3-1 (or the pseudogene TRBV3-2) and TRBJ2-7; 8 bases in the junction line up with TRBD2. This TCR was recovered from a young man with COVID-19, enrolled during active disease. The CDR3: CASSLSGVSPYEQYF. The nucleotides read TGTGCCAGCAGTCTTAGCGGGGTCAGCCCCTACGAGCAGTACTTC.